The sequence of this T cell receptor (beta chain) was determined in a study of blood T cell repertoires in COVID-19. Overall study: The samples span acute and convalescent COVID-19 from the United States, Italy and Spain. Nucleic acid was either cDNA or gDNA, and it came from T cells, B-cell-depleted T cells, or PBMCs.

The authors' processing: Estimates of nucleated cell counts were drawn from the amplification of reference gene primers. Libraries were prepared by immunoSEQ multiplex PCR; TCRdb keeps only in-frame clonotypes and omits some of them. V and J calls and clone size are copied from that table; D and trimming were computed from the DNA. The data contain roughly 200,000 clones, just under 80% of them singletons. CDR3 length: 15 amino acids. Germline V lookup: CDR1 SNHLY, CDR2 FYNNEI. V was pared by 5 bases and J by 0 bases, with 13 bases between. The gene calls are TRBV2 and TRBJ1-2; D is undetermined. The receptor comes from a man in his 70s with active or convalescent COVID-19. The specimen sequenced was peripheral blood. CDR3 in amino acids: CASSFLQSSNYGYTF. CDR3 nucleotides: TGTGCCAGCAGTTTTCTACAGAGCTCTAACTATGGCTACACCTTC.